This entry describes one T cell receptor (beta chain). Its antigen is undetermined. Looked up from germline, CDR1 is SGHDN and CDR2 is FVKESK. V lost 4 bases, J lost 6 bases, and 9 bases lay in between. The CDR3 loop spans 12 amino acids. These data are taken from a study of T cell responses to AZD1222 COVID-19 vaccine. Study findings and constraints: Epitopes outside B.1.351 and B.1.1.7 mutated regions reportedly drew nearly half of spike TCRs. Spike was spanned by vaccine-associated CD4 TCRs, with dominance at 160-218 and 743-854. Baseline antibody screening turned up just six seropositive AZD1222 recipients. Clonal diversity was possibly underestimated, and the donors were mostly white British, with more females.

Some clones are missing from TCRdb's copy, which holds only in-frame ones; the method was immunoSEQ multiplex PCR. Among roughly 180,000 clones listed, 80% to 95% were seen once. Sequencing was performed on peripheral blood, taken 28 days after the second dose of the MenACWY control vaccine. The V and J genes are TRBV14 and TRBJ2-5, with unresolved D. This clonotype was sampled from an adult who received the MenACWY meningococcal vaccine as a control. CDR3 DNA: TGTGCCAGCAGCCCTGAACGGAAGACCCAGTACTTC. Amino acids: CASSPERKTQYF.